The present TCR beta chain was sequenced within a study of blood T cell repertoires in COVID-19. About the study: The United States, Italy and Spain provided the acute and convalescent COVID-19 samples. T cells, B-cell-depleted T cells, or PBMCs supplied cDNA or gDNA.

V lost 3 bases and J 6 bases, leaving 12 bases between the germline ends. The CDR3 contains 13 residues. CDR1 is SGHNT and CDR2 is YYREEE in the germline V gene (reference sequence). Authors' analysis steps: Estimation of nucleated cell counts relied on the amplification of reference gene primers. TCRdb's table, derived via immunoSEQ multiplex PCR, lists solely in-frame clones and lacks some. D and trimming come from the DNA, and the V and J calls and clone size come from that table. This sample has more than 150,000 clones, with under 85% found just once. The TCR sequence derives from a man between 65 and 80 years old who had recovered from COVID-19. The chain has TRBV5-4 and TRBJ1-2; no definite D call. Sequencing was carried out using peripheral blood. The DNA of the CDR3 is TGTGCCAGCAGCTCCCCCCCCCATGATGGCTACACCTTC. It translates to CASSSPPHDGYTF.